This TCR beta chain derives from a study of T cell responses to AZD1222 COVID-19 vaccine. Only in-frame clones appear in the TCRdb table, and some are missing; sequencing was by immunoSEQ multiplex PCR. The table includes about 130,000 clones, more than 70% detected once. The V and J ends lost 7 bases and 8 bases, in that order; junction bases with no gene match: 6. Germline CDR1 reads MNHEY; CDR2 reads SMNVEV (reference sequence). This CDR3 is 14 amino acids long. In the case of this clone: Its cognate antigen is unknown.

Study-level results: Just a handful of AZD1222 recipients were seropositive at baseline. Nearly half of spike-specific TCRs reportedly target variant regions that are unmutated in the B.1.351 and B.1.1.7 variants.

The V and J genes are TRBV27 and TRBJ2-1; 12 bases align to TRBD2. The sequence was obtained from an adult in good health. Here the sequenced sample was peripheral blood, taken on day 0 of AZD1222 vaccination. The CDR3 DNA sequence: TGTGCCAGCACAGGACTAGCGGGAAGCGATGAGCAGTTCTTC. Its translation is CASTGLAGSDEQFF.